Listed here are 21 T cell receptor beta chains from one sample, sequenced in a study of T cell changes during pregnancy in multiple sclerosis. The repertoire was sequenced with immunoSEQ multiplex PCR; TCRdb's copy has only in-frame clones and lacks some. The repertoire has approximately 40,000 clones, more than 85% of them found once; the top ten carry about 12%. This material consisted of CD8+ T cells from peripheral blood mononuclear cells, taken after pregnancy. The receptors come from a female donor with multiple sclerosis, enrolled in a pregnancy study.

The gene calls are TRBV19 and TRBJ1-2, with D maybe TRBD1 (5 bases). The CDR3 spans 14 residues. The germline gives CDR1 LNHDA, CDR2 SQIVND (reference sequence). Trimming stripped 4 bases from V and 3 bases from J, with 12 bases between. DNA for the CDR3: TGTGCCAGTAGTAGCCCCCCGGGGGACTATGGCTACACCTTC. This gives the protein CASSSPPGDYGYTF.

The chain carries TRBV27 and TRBJ1-4; TRBD1 agrees at 9 bases. CDR1 and CDR2 (germline): MNHEY, SMNVEV (reference sequence). CDR3 size: 13 residues. The V segment lost 8 bases and the J segment 6 bases; nucleotides outside the gene matches: 4. The chain's CDR3 is CASLGQGDEKLFF. DNA of the CDR3: TGTGCCAGCTTGGGACAGGGCGATGAAAAACTGTTTTTT.

This clone was seen only a few times. The chain links TRBV7-2 to TRBJ2-2; unclear D gene. This CDR3 has 13 residues. Germline V gives CDR1 SGHTA, CDR2 FQGNSA. Deletions cut 2 bases from V and 7 bases from J, with 8 bases between. CDR3 sequence reads: CASSLPSGGELFF. In DNA form, the CDR3 reads TGTGCCAGCAGCTTACCCTCGGGCGGGGAGCTGTTTTTT.

The CDR3 here is CASSTKRTTGTSGGHSTGELFF. DNA of the CDR3: TGTGCCAGCAGCACAAAGCGGACGACCGGGACTAGCGGGGGGCATAGCACCGGGGAGCTGTTTTTT. This chain connects TRBV7-8 to TRBJ2-2; TRBD2 matches 15 bases. This CDR3 is built from 22 residues. Per germline, CDR1 SGHVS and CDR2 FQNEAQ. The V and J ends lost 5 bases and 4 bases, in that order; junction bases with no gene match: 20.

This sequence joins TRBV9 and TRBJ2-1; tentatively, D is TRBD1 (5 bases). V was cut by 0 bases and J by 7 bases, with 11 bases left in between. CDR1 is SGDLS, CDR2 YYNGEE, per germline. The CDR3 is 14 amino acids. In DNA form, the CDR3 reads TGTGCCAGCAGCGTAGGAGATAGGGGAAATGAGCAGTTCTTC. It codes for CASSVGDRGNEQFF. The whole variable domain, filled in from reference TRBV9 and TRBJ2-1, reads DSGVTQTPKHLITATGQRVTLRCSPRSGDLSVYWYQQSLDQGLQFLIQYYNGEERAKGNILERFSAQQFPDLHSELNLSSLELGDSALYFCASSVGDRGNEQFFGPGTRLTVL.

The DNA of the CDR3 is TGTGCCAGCAGTTTATTGTCAGGGGGCGGGATAACTAATGAAAAACTGTTTTTT. As protein: CASSLLSGGGITNEKLFF. The chain joins TRBV28 to TRBJ1-4; TRBD1 agrees at 8 bases. The V gene end was trimmed by 1 base and the J gene end by 1 base; junction bases not matched to a gene: 8. This CDR3 has 18 residues. Germline CDR1 is MDHEN and CDR2 is SYDVKM.

The CDR3 region is CASSPPGQMNTGELFF. CDR3 in DNA: TGCGCCAGCAGCCCGCCGGGACAGATGAACACCGGGGAGCTGTTTTTT. The gene calls are TRBV5-1 and TRBJ2-2, with 7 bases identical to TRBD1. Per the germline V gene, CDR1 is SGHRS and CDR2 is YFSETQ. The CDR3 consists of 16 residues. The V gene end was trimmed by 4 bases and the J gene end by 1 base; junction bases not matched to a gene: 7.

V is TRBV5-4 and J is TRBJ1-2, with D possibly being TRBD1 (5 bases). The germline V gene has CDR1 SGHNT and CDR2 YYREEE (reference sequence). Trimming pared 1 base from V and 4 bases from J, leaving 14 bases between. This CDR3 comprises 15 residues. CDR3 residues: CASSLWAGAVYGYTF. The CDR3 DNA reads TGTGCCAGCAGCTTGTGGGCTGGGGCGGTCTATGGCTACACCTTC.

The chain joins TRBV7-6 to TRBJ2-1; 7 bases are a match to TRBD2. The V gene end was trimmed by 2 bases and the J gene end by 1 base; junction bases not matched to a gene: 5. Germline lookup yields CDR1 SGHVS and CDR2 FNYEAQ. The CDR3 spans 16 residues. CDR3 sequence: CASSLFEGLSYNEQFF. In DNA, the CDR3 is TGTGCCAGCAGCTTATTTGAGGGACTATCCTACAATGAGCAGTTCTTC.

CDR3 amino acids: CASRTTGDVFEQYF. The CDR3 coding sequence is TGTGCCAGCCGTACGACAGGGGACGTGTTCGAGCAGTACTTC. V gene TRBV27 combines with J gene TRBJ2-7; 8 nucleotides align to TRBD1. Germline V lookup: CDR1 MNHEY, CDR2 SMNVEV (reference sequence). The V and J ends lost 8 bases and 6 bases, in that order; junction bases with no gene match: 12. The CDR3 consists of 14 residues.

This rearrangement joins TRBV27 to TRBJ1-2; possible D gene TRBD1, 6 bases. V was trimmed by 3 bases and J by 4 bases, leaving 18 bases between them. There are 16 residues in the CDR3. The V gene's germline CDR1 is MNHEY and CDR2 SMNVEV (reference sequence). This CDR3 is CASSLAPPTGFYGYTF. CDR3 in DNA: TGTGCCAGCAGTTTGGCCCCCCCCACAGGGTTCTATGGCTACACCTTC.

The chain combines TRBV30 with TRBJ1-1, with D maybe TRBD1 (6 bases). The CDR3 is 19 residues long. Germline V gene data show CDR1 as GTSNPN and CDR2 as SVGIG (reference sequence). V lost 1 base, J lost 4 bases, and 28 bases lay in between. For the CDR3, the DNA is TGTGCCTGGAGTGCGGACGACAGTTTTTATTTTACAGGGACCACTGAAGCTTTCTTT. It encodes CAWSADDSFYFTGTTEAFF.

The chain carries TRBV5-1 and TRBJ1-3, with 9 nucleotides matching TRBD1. CDR3 length equals 15 residues. Germline CDR1 is SGHRS and CDR2 is YFSETQ. J gave up 3 bases and V 7 bases, and 8 bases lay outside the gene matches. CDR3 nucleotide sequence: TGCGCCAGCGCCCCGGACAGGGGCCGTGGAAACACCATATATTTT. This gives the protein CASAPDRGRGNTIYF. Looking up the rest from reference TRBV5-1 and TRBJ1-3 gives the full variable domain: KAGVTQTPRYLIKTRGQQVTLSCSPISGHRSVSWYQQTPGQGLQFLFEYFSETQRNKGNFPGRFSGRQFSNSRSEMNVSTLELGDSALYLCASAPDRGRGNTIYFGEGSWLTVV.

V is TRBV19 and J is TRBJ2-7, with 7 bases matching TRBD1. V lost 5 bases to trimming and J lost 0 bases; unmatched junction nucleotides: 10. The CDR3 consists of 16 residues. Germline CDR1 and CDR2: LNHDA and SQIVND (reference sequence). DNA of the CDR3: TGTGCCAGTAGTCCTCGACAGGGTGGTGGCTCCTACGAGCAGTACTTC. Encoded protein: CASSPRQGGGSYEQYF.

The chain combines TRBV9 with TRBJ1-2; D perhaps matches TRBD1 (5 bases). Between the trimmed V and J ends, which lost 2 bases and 5 bases, there was a span of 22 bases. In germline, CDR1 is SGDLS, CDR2 YYNGEE. The CDR3 totals 17 residues. The CDR3 DNA reads as TGTGCCAGCAGCGTTAGAGCCGAGGACACCGCTCGGTATGGCTACACCTTC. Translated: CASSVRAEDTARYGYTF.

The rearrangement uses TRBV19 and TRBJ1-1; 7 bases align to TRBD1. This CDR3 has 19 residues. Per germline, CDR1 LNHDA and CDR2 SQIVND (reference sequence). The junction had 19 bases not matched to a gene; V was cut back by 5 bases and J by 1 base. CDR3 sequence: CASSFSYRGLGSENTEAFF. Here the CDR3 DNA reads TGTGCCAGTAGTTTCTCCTACAGGGGCCTTGGGTCGGAGAACACTGAAGCTTTCTTT. Full variable domain (outside the CDR3, taken from reference TRBV19 and TRBJ1-1): DGGITQSPKYLFRKEGQNVTLSCEQNLNHDAMYWYRQDPGQGLRLIYYSQIVNDFQKGDIAEGYSVSREKKESFPLTVTSAQKNPTAFYLCASSFSYRGLGSENTEAFFGQGTRLTVV.

The J gene is TRBJ1-1, the V gene TRBV20-1; TRBD1 is a possible D gene (5 bases). Per germline, CDR1 DFQATT and CDR2 SNEGSKA (reference sequence). With 4 bases removed from V and 8 bases from J, the gap between germline ends came to 11 bases. The CDR3 totals 11 residues. The CDR3, as DNA: TGCAGTGCTATCCCGGGACTCGAAGCTTTCTTT. It translates to CSAIPGLEAFF.

CDR3 nucleotide sequence: TGTGCCAGCAGTTTAGAGGACATTACGAACACTGAAGCTTTCTTT. This sequence encodes CASSLEDITNTEAFF. The V and J genes are TRBV6-5 and TRBJ1-1, with D possibly TRBD1 on 5 matching bases. Trimming took 4 bases from V and 1 from J, leaving 13 bases between them. There are 15 residues in the CDR3. Germline V gene sequence: CDR1 MNHEY, CDR2 SVGAGI.

This chain links TRBV14 with TRBJ1-4; 11 bases map to TRBD1. V was clipped by 0 bases and J by 8 bases; unmatched bases: 14. There are 19 residues in the CDR3. Germline V gene data show CDR1 as SGHDN and CDR2 as FVKESK. The CDR3 sequence: CASSQDLRRTGGSREKLFF. For the CDR3, the DNA is TGTGCCAGCAGCCAAGATTTGAGGCGGACAGGGGGCTCCCGGGAAAAACTGTTTTTT.

V and J are TRBV9 and TRBJ2-1; 10 nucleotides match TRBD2. The V gene end was trimmed by 3 bases and the J gene end by 7 bases; junction bases not matched to a gene: 10. The CDR3 totals 16 residues. The V gene's germline CDR1 is SGDLS and CDR2 YYNGEE. CDR3 amino acids: CASSGHSGRAGNEQFF. In DNA form, the CDR3 reads TGTGCCAGCAGCGGTCACAGCGGGAGGGCCGGGAATGAGCAGTTCTTC.

The CDR3 DNA follows: TGTGCCACCCAACCGCTGGCGCGGGGGCCACCGACATCCTACAATGAGCAGTTCTTC. It translates to CATQPLARGPPTSYNEQFF. J is TRBJ2-1 and V is TRBV7-9; TRBD2 is a possible D gene (7 bases). This CDR3 spans 19 amino acids. V was cut by 10 bases and J by 1 base, with 29 bases left in between. Germline CDR1 is SEHNR and CDR2 is FQNEAQ (reference sequence).